The text below deals with one T cell receptor (beta chain). Its antigen is still unknown. PCR amplification relied on 60 Vbeta primers (plus 13 Jbeta primers). The repertoire was sequenced with immunoSEQ multiplex PCR; TCRdb's copy has only in-frame clones and lacks some. The sample totals some 110,000 clones; its top ten clones hold more than 3%. The sample belongs to a study of cytomegalovirus exposure and HLA in healthy donors. The CDR3 runs to 12 residues. CDR1 and CDR2 (germline): SEHNR, FQNEAQ (reference sequence). Trimming shortened V by 5 bases and J by 3 bases, and 6 bases separated the two germline ends. Study results and caveats: A later analysis, which compared TCR beta chains of equal frequency, found the HLA-associated ones more clonally expanded. A previous analysis found most TCR beta V segments productive roughly 87% or roughly 30% of the time.

Sequences were obtained from PBMCs. The chain uses TRBV7-9 and TRBJ2-3; no reliable D call. The clonotype originates from a young man in good health and CMV-seronegative. In nucleotides, the CDR3 is TGTGCCAGCAGCCCGGGTACAGATACGCAGTATTTT. This encodes CASSPGTDTQYF.